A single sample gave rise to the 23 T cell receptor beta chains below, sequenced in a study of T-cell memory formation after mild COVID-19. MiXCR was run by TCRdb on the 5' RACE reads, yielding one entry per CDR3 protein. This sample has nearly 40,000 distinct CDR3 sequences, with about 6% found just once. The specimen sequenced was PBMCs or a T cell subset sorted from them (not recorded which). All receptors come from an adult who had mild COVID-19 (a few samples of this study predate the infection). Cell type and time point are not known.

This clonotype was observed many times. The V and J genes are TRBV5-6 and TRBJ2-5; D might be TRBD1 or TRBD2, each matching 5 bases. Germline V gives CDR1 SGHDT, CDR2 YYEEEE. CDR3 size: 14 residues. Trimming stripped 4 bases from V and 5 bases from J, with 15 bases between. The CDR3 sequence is CASSPRTGTETQYF. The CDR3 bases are TGTGCCAGCAGCCCCAGGACCGGGACGGAGACCCAGTACTTC.

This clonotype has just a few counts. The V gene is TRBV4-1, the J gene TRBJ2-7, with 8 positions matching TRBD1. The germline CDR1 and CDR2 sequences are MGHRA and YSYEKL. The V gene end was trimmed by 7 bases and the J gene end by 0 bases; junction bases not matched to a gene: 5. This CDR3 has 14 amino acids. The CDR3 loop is CASKPGTGSYEQYF. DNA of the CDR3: TGCGCCAGCAAACCCGGGACAGGCTCCTACGAGCAGTACTTC.

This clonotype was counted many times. The CDR3, as DNA: TGTGCCAGCAGTCCGGGAACCCCCTACGAGCAGTACTTC. Protein sequence: CASSPGTPYEQYF. The J gene is TRBJ2-7, the V gene TRBV12-3 or TRBV12-4, with a possible D match to TRBD2 (5 bases). This CDR3 has 13 residues. Trimming removed 5 bases from V and 2 bases from J, with 10 bases in between.

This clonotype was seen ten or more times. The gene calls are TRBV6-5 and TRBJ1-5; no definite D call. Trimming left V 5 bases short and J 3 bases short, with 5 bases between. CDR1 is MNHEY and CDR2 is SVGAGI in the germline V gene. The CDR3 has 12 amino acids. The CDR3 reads CASSPNNQPQHF. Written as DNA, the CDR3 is TGTGCCAGCAGTCCGAACAATCAGCCCCAGCATTTT.

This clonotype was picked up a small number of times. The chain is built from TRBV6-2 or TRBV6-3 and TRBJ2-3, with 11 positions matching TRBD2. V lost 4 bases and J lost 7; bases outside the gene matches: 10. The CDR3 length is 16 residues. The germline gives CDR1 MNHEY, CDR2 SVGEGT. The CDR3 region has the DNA TGTGCCAGCAGTTCCCCCGGGACTAGCGGTTTTTATACGCAGTATTTT. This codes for CASSSPGTSGFYTQYF.

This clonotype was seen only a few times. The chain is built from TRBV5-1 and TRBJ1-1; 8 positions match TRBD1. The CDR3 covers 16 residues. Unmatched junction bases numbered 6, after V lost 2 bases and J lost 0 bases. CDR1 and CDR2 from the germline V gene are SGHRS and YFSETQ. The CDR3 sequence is CASSFQGALLNTEAFF. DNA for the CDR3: TGCGCCAGCAGCTTCCAGGGGGCTTTGCTGAACACTGAAGCTTTCTTT.

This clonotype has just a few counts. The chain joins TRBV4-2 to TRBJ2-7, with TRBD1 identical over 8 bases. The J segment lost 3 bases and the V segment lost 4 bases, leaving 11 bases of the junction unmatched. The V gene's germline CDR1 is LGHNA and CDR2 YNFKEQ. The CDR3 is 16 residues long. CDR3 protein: CASSPHGQGGIYEQYF. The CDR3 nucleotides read TGTGCCAGCAGCCCGCATGGACAGGGCGGGATCTACGAGCAGTACTTC.

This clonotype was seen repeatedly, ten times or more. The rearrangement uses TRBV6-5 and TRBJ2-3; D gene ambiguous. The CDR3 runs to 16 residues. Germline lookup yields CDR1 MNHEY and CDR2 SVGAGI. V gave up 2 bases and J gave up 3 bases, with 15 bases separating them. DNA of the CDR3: TGTGCCAGCAGTTACGCGACGGTATGGCAGACAGATACGCAGTATTTT. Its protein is CASSYATVWQTDTQYF.

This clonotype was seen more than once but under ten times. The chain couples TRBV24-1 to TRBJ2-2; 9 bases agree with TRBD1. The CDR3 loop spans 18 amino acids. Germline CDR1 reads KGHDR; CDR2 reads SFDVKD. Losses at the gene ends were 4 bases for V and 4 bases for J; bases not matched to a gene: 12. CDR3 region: CATSDRYYGTGTTGELFF. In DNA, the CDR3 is TGTGCCACCAGTGACAGATACTACGGGACAGGGACCACCGGGGAGCTGTTTTTT.

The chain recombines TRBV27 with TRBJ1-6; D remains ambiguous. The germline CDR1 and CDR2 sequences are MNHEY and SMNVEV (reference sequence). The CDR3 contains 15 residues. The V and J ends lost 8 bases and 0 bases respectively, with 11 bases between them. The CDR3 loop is CASYDPSSYNSPLHF. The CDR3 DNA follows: TGTGCCAGCTACGACCCGAGCTCCTATAATTCACCCCTCCACTTT.

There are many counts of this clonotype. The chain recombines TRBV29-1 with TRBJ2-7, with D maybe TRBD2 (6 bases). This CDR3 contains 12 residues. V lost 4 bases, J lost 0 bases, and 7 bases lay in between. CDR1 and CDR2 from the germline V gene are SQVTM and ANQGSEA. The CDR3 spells CSVAGSSYEQYF. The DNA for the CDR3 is TGCAGCGTTGCCGGGAGCTCCTACGAGCAGTACTTC.

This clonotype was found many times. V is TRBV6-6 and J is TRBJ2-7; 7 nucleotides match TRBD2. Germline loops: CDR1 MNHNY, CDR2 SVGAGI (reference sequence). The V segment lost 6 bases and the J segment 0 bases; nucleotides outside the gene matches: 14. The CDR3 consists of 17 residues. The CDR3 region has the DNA TGTGCCAGCAGCATGTTTGGGCGGGAGCGAAGCTCCTACGAGCAGTACTTC. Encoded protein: CASSMFGRERSSYEQYF.

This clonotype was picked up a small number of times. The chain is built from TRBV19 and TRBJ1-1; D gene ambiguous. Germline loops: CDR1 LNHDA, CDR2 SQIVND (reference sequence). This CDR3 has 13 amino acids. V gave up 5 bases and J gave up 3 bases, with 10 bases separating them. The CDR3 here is CASSVNRDTEAFF. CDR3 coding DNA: TGTGCCAGTAGTGTAAACCGGGACACTGAAGCTTTCTTT.

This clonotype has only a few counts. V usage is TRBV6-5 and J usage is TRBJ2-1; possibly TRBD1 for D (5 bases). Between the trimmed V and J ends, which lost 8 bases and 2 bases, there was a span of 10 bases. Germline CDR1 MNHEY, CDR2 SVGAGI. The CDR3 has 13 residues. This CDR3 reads CASRRTTYNEQFF. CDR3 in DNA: TGTGCCAGCCGAAGGACAACCTACAATGAGCAGTTCTTC.

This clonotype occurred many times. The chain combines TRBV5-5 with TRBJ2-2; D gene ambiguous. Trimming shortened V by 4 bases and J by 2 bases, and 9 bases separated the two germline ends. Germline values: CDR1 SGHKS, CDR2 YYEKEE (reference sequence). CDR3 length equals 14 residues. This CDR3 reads CASSHRLNTGELFF. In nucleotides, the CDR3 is TGTGCCAGCAGCCACCGCCTTAACACCGGGGAGCTGTTTTTT.

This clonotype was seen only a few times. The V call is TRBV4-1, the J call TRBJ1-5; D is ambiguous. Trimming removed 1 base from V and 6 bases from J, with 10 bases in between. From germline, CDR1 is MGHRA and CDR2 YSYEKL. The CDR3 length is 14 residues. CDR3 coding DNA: TGCGCCAGCAGCCAAGCCTCGAGTATTCAGCCCCAGCATTTT. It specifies CASSQASSIQPQHF.

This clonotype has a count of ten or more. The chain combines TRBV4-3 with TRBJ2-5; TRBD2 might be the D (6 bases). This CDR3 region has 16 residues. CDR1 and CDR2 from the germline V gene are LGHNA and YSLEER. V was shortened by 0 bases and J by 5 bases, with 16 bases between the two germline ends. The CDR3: CASSQEGVGGFETQYF. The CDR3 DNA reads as TGCGCCAGCAGCCAAGAGGGGGTTGGGGGGTTCGAGACCCAGTACTTC.

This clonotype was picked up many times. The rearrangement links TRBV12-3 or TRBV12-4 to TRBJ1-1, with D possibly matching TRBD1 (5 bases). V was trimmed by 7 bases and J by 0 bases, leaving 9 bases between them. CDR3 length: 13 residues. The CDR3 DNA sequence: TGTGCCAGCACCGCCAGGGTGAACACTGAAGCTTTCTTT. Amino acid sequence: CASTARVNTEAFF.

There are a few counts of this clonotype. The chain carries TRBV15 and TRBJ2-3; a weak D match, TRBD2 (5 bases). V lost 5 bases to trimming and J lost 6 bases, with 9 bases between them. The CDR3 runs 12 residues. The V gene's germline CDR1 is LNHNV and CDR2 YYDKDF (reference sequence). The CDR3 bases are TGTGCCACCAGCGGACGGAGGGATACGCAGTATTTT. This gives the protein CATSGRRDTQYF.

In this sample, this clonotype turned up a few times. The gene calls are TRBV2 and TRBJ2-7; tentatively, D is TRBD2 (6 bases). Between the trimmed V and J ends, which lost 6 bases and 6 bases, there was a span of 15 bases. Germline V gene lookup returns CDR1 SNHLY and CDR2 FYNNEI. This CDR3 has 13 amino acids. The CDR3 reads CASSLDGGGEQYF. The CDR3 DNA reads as TGTGCCAGCAGCCTGGACGGGGGTGGCGAGCAGTACTTC.

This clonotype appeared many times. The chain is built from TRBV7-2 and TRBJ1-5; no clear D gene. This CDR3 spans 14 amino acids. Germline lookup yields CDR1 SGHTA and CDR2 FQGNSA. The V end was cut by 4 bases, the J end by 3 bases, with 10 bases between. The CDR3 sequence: CASSSTGNNQPQHF. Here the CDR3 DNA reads TGTGCCAGCAGCTCTACCGGGAACAATCAGCCCCAGCATTTT.

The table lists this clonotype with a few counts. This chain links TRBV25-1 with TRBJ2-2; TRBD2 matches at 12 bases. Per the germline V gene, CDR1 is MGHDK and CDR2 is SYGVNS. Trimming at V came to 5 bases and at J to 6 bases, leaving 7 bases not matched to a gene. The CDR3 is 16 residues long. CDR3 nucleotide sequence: TGTGCCAGCAGTAAATCTAGCGGGAGGGCCCCCGGGGAGCTGTTTTTT. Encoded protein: CASSKSSGRAPGELFF. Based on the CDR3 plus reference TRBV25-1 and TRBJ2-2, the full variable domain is EADIYQTPRYLVIGTGKKITLECSQTMGHDKMYWYQQDPGMELHLIHYSYGVNSTEKGDLSSESTVSRIRTEHFPLTLESARPSHTSQYLCASSKSSGRAPGELFFGEGSRLTVL.

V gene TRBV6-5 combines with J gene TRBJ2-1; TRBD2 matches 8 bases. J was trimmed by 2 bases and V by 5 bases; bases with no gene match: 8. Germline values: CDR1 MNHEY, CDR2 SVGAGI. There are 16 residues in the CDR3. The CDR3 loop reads CASSGSGRGTYNEQFF. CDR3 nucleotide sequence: TGTGCCAGCAGTGGGAGCGGGAGAGGGACCTACAATGAGCAGTTCTTC.